Listed here is a single T cell receptor (beta chain). Its specificity is unknown. This specimen comes from a study of PD-1 blockade in classical Hodgkin lymphoma. The time point is: cycle 4 day 1 (C4D1), after five to seven weeks of nivolumab. Patients all relapsed after autologous stem cell transplantation, and there was variation in brentuximab vedotin exposure. Starting with thawed PBMCs, CD4+ T cells were purified by magnetic negative selection. Best outcomes ranged across complete response, partial response and progressive disease. Germline V gene data show CDR1 as SGHAT and CDR2 as FQNNGV. V was pared by 1 base and J by 5 bases, with 3 bases between. The CDR3 has 11 amino acids. The method was immunoSEQ multiplex PCR; TCRdb's version includes in-frame clones alone and lacks a portion of them. Found here are about 20,000 clones, less than 75% of them singletons; the top ten hold 0.95% to 1.5%. Study-wide results and limits: Diversity similar to that of newly diagnosed patients was seen at baseline in complete responders. Repertoire difference causes, possibly disease activity or prior therapy, remain undefined.

This chain links TRBV11-2 with TRBJ2-7; D is uncertain. The TCR comes from a human donor with classical Hodgkin lymphoma. Sequenced material: CD4+ T cells from blood, taken before the fourth cycle of nivolumab. The CDR3 loop reads CASSLGDEQYF. For the CDR3, the DNA is TGTGCCAGCAGCTTAGGCGACGAGCAGTACTTC.